This T cell receptor (beta chain) emerged from a study of CD8 T cells in ankylosing spondylitis. General study results and limits: Relatively scarce in peripheral blood, disease-linked clones were CD8+. Ankylosing spondylitis blood seemed to carry a telltale TCR beta motif made of eight or nine highly homologous variants.

Via MiXCR, TCRdb re-called the 5' RACE reads, giving one row per CDR3 protein. This sample yields 750,000 to 850,000 distinct CDR3 sequences, of which 10% to 15% are seen a single time; approximately 0.51% belongs to the top ten. CDR1 and CDR2 (germline): DFQATT, SNEGSKA (reference sequence). V was cut by 0 bases and J by 7 bases, with 13 bases left in between. The CDR3 covers 14 residues. With regard to this clonotype: Its antigen is still unknown.

The sequenced material came from blood, either unsorted or a sorted T cell fraction (not recorded which). The rearrangement joins TRBV20-1 to TRBJ1-5; D is possibly TRBD1 (6 bases). The receptor's source is a male donor with ankylosing spondylitis. As DNA, the CDR3 is TGCAGTGCTAGAGAGGGGACACGGGAACAGCCCCAGCATTTT. The encoded protein is CSAREGTREQPQHF.